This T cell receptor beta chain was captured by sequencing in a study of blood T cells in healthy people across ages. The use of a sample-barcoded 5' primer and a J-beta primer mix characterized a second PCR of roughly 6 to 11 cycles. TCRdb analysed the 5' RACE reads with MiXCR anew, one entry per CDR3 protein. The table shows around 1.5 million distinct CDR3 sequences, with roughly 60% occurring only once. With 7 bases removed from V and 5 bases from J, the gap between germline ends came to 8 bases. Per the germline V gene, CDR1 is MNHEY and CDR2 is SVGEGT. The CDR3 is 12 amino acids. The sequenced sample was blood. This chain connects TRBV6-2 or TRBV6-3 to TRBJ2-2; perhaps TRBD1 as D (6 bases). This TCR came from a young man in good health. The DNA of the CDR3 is TGTGCCAGCATTGACAGGACCGGGGAGCTGTTTTTT. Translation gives CASIDRTGELFF.